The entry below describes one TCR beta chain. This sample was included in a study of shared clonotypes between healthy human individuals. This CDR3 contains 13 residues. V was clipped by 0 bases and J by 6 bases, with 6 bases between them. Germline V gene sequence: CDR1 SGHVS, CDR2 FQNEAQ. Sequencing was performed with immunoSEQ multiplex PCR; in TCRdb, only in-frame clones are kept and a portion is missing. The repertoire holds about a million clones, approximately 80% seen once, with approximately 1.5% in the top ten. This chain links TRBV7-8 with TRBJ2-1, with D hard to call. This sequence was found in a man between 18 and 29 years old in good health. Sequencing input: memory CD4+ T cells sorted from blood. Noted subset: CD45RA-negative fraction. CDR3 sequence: CASSLAGFNEQFF. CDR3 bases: TGTGCCAGCAGCTTAGCCGGATTCAATGAGCAGTTCTTC.